Shown below are 29 T cell receptor beta chains from a single sample sequenced in a study of a mutant IDH1 vaccine in newly diagnosed glioma. The antigens these receptors bind are not known. Data came from immunoSEQ multiplex PCR; TCRdb stores just in-frame clones and leaves some out. The sample carries more than 25,000 clones, around 79% recorded once. Specified time point: week 35, safety follow-up. Alongside topical imiquimod, each dose of vaccine comprised 300 ug of mutant IDH1 20-mer peptide. The input for sequencing was PBMCs, taken from a glioma patient whose treatment included an IDH1 peptide vaccine. The receptors were gathered from a woman between 25 and 40 years old with glioma. Some clones in this sample may be carry-over from other donors' samples.

Points on this clone: The junction departs from the called germline gene at one end, perhaps through a read error. The V call is TRBV7-7, the J call TRBJ2-3; TRBD2 matches 12 bases. The CDR3 has 17 residues. CDR1 is SSHAT and CDR2 is FNYEAQ in the germline V gene (reference sequence). CDR3 amino acids: CASSFPRLAGEEDTQYF. Here the CDR3 DNA reads TGTGCTAGCAGCTTCCCTCGACTAGCGGGAGAGGAAGATACGCAGTATTTT.

The chain links TRBV2 to TRBJ1-5; 7 bases align to TRBD1. Germline V gives CDR1 SNHLY, CDR2 FYNNEI. The CDR3 covers 20 residues. Trimming took 1 base from V and 0 from J; bases not matched to a gene: 15. Here the CDR3 reads CASSEVPPWGDSYSNQPQHF. The CDR3 nucleotides read TGTGCCAGCAGTGAAGTTCCCCCCTGGGGGGACAGCTATAGCAATCAGCCCCAGCATTTT. Together with reference TRBV2 and TRBJ1-5, the CDR3 gives the full variable domain: EPEVTQTPSHQVTQMGQEVILRCVPISNHLYFYWYRQILGQKVEFLVSFYNNEISEKSEIFDDQFSVERPDGSNFTLKIRSTKLEDSAMYFCASSEVPPWGDSYSNQPQHFGDGTRLSIL.

This chain joins TRBV10-3 and TRBJ1-5, with TRBD1 matching 7 bases. Germline CDR1 is ENHRY and CDR2 is SYGVKD. This CDR3 spans 13 amino acids. Trimming took 6 bases from V and 8 from J; bases not matched to a gene: 7. This CDR3 reads CAISRDREEPQHF. CDR3 sequence (DNA): TGTGCCATCAGCCGTGACAGGGAGGAGCCCCAGCATTTT.

This rearrangement joins TRBV4-1 to TRBJ2-5, with D perhaps assigned TRBD1 or TRBD2 (7 bases each). The CDR3 is 13 amino acids. Trimming removed 4 bases at V and 4 bases at J, with 10 bases between. Germline loops: CDR1 MGHRA, CDR2 YSYEKL. CDR3 in DNA: TGCGCCAGCAGCCTCAGGGGGGGAGAGACCCAGTACTTC. Translation gives CASSLRGGETQYF.

Only one count was recorded for this clone. The rearrangement links TRBV30 to TRBJ1-2; possible D gene TRBD1, 6 bases. V lost 2 bases, J lost 1 base, and 14 bases lay in between. There are 15 residues in the CDR3. CDR1 is GTSNPN, CDR2 SVGIG, per germline (reference sequence). CDR3 in DNA: TGTGCCTGGAGTTGGGGGCCATCCTTTAACTATGGCTACACCTTC. Amino acid sequence: CAWSWGPSFNYGYTF. Filled out from reference TRBV30 and TRBJ1-2, the complete variable domain reads SQTIHQWPATLVQPVGSPLSLECTVEGTSNPNLYWYRQAAGRGLQLLFYSVGIGQISSEVPQNLSASRPQDRQFILSSKKLLLSDSGFYLCAWSWGPSFNYGYTFGSGTRLTVV.

The chain couples TRBV2 to TRBJ2-7; 9 nucleotides match TRBD1. The trim removed 8 bases at V and 2 bases at J, leaving 7 bases unmatched. The germline gives CDR1 SNHLY, CDR2 FYNNEI. CDR3 length equals 14 residues. The CDR3 DNA reads TGTGCCAGCCGTCCGGGACAGGGCGCCTACGAGCAGTACTTC. This sequence encodes CASRPGQGAYEQYF.

The genes are TRBV5-4 and TRBJ2-1; D tentatively fits TRBD1 or TRBD2 (5 bases each). Germline values: CDR1 SGHNT, CDR2 YYREEE (reference sequence). The CDR3 runs to 14 residues. The ends were cut back, 2 bases at V and 6 bases at J, with 12 bases in the middle. Here the CDR3 DNA reads TGTGCCAGCAGCTTCCGGGACGCAGTCAATGAGCAGTTCTTC. Translating gives CASSFRDAVNEQFF.

The CDR3, as DNA: TGTGCCAGTAGTATAGGTAATGGCTACACCTTC. It specifies CASSIGNGYTF. This chain links TRBV19 with TRBJ1-2; D unclear. This CDR3 comprises 11 residues. Between the trimmed V and J ends, which lost 1 base and 6 bases, there was a span of 3 bases. CDR1 LNHDA and CDR2 SQIVND come from the germline V gene (reference sequence).

The chain couples TRBV28 to TRBJ2-7; 7 bases fit TRBD2. The CDR3 contains 15 residues. V lost 7 bases, J lost 0 bases, and 9 bases stayed unmatched. Germline assignment: CDR1 MDHEN and CDR2 SYDVKM. This CDR3 is CASTLEPSGSYEQYF. The CDR3 DNA sequence: TGTGCCAGCACCTTGGAGCCTAGCGGCTCCTACGAGCAGTACTTC.

The chain combines TRBV29-1 with TRBJ2-7, with 10 bases that match TRBD2. This CDR3 is 14 amino acids long. Germline V gene lookup returns CDR1 SQVTM and CDR2 ANQGSEA. J lost 0 bases, V lost 3 bases, and 2 bases had no gene match. CDR3 amino acids: CSVDTSGDSYEQYF. The CDR3 bases are TGCAGCGTTGACACTAGCGGGGACTCCTACGAGCAGTACTTC.

This chain connects TRBV29-1 to TRBJ1-1, with 7 bases aligning to TRBD1. Trimming at V came to 2 bases and at J to 5 bases, leaving 2 bases not matched to a gene. CDR3 length equals 12 residues. Germline V lookup: CDR1 SQVTM, CDR2 ANQGSEA. The CDR3 is CSVEPGGTEAFF. The CDR3 nucleotides are TGCAGCGTTGAACCAGGGGGGACTGAAGCTTTCTTT. Based on the CDR3 plus reference TRBV29-1 and TRBJ1-1, the full variable domain is SAVISQKPSRDICQRGTSLTIQCQVDSQVTMMFWYRQQPGQSLTLIATANQGSEATYESGFVIDKFPISRPNLTFSTLTVSNMSPEDSSIYLCSVEPGGTEAFFGQGTRLTVV.

The chain uses TRBV29-1 and TRBJ1-2, with TRBD1 matching over 8 bases. Germline V gives CDR1 SQVTM, CDR2 ANQGSEA. The CDR3 has 12 residues. Trimming removed 4 bases from V and 5 bases from J; junction bases left unmatched: 3. The CDR3 DNA reads as TGCAGCGTTGCCACAGGGGGATATGGCTACACCTTC. Its translation: CSVATGGYGYTF.

This clone showed up just once. The J gene is TRBJ1-2, the V gene TRBV18, with TRBD1 matching over 8 bases. The CDR3 totals 13 residues. V was clipped by 10 bases and J by 8 bases; unmatched bases: 12. The germline V gene has CDR1 KGHSH and CDR2 LQKENI. The CDR3 loop reads CATSSGGREGYTF. The CDR3 nucleotides read TGTGCCACCTCCTCAGGGGGCCGAGAAGGCTACACCTTC.

The chain couples TRBV10-3 to TRBJ2-7, with 8 bases identical to TRBD1. With 4 bases clipped from V and 6 bases from J, the junction kept 11 bases outside the gene matches. From germline, CDR1 is ENHRY and CDR2 SYGVKD. There are 15 residues in the CDR3. DNA for the CDR3: TGTGCCATCAGTGGTGGATCCAGGGGGCTCAGCGAGCAGTACTTC. It codes for CAISGGSRGLSEQYF.

This clone was recorded once. The chain couples TRBV19 to TRBJ1-1; 8 bases match TRBD1. The CDR3 is made up of 15 amino acids. J gave up 6 bases and V 3 bases, and 9 bases lay outside the gene matches. CDR1 and CDR2 (germline): LNHDA, SQIVND (reference sequence). CDR3 residues: CASSMQGAREPEAFF. In DNA form, the CDR3 reads TGTGCCAGTAGTATGCAGGGGGCGAGGGAGCCTGAAGCTTTCTTT.

The chain carries TRBV27 and TRBJ2-1, with 12 bases fitting TRBD1. Germline assignment: CDR1 MNHEY and CDR2 SMNVEV (reference sequence). With 4 bases clipped from V and 8 bases from J, the junction kept 6 bases outside the gene matches. The CDR3 is 15 amino acids. This CDR3 is CASSYGTGGEYEQFF. CDR3 sequence (DNA): TGTGCCAGCAGTTACGGGACAGGGGGCGAGTATGAGCAGTTCTTC.

The genes are TRBV4-1 and TRBJ2-7, with 8 nucleotides matching TRBD1. CDR1 and CDR2 from the germline V gene are MGHRA and YSYEKL. Germline trimming cut 1 base from V and 2 bases from J; bases unmatched to any gene: 10. The CDR3 consists of 17 residues. CDR3 DNA sequence: TGCGCCAGCAGCCAAGCGCCGGACAGGGTCCTAGCCTACGAGCAGTACTTC. This translates into CASSQAPDRVLAYEQYF.

The V call is TRBV27, the J call TRBJ2-7; possible D gene TRBD2, 5 bases. The CDR3 totals 16 residues. The V gene lost 2 bases and the J gene lost 2 bases, with 16 bases spanning the gap. Germline V gives CDR1 MNHEY, CDR2 SMNVEV (reference sequence). CDR3 protein: CASSLQGLGSPYEQYF. The CDR3, as DNA: TGTGCCAGCAGTTTACAAGGGTTAGGGAGTCCCTACGAGCAGTACTTC.

The rearrangement links TRBV10-2 to TRBJ2-1; TRBD2 is a possible D gene (6 bases). The V end was cut by 3 bases, the J end by 1 base, with 13 bases between. This CDR3 has 16 amino acids. Germline V gene lookup returns CDR1 WSHSY and CDR2 SAAADI. CDR3 DNA sequence: TGCGCCAGCAGTGATCTACTAGCACGATCCTACAATGAGCAGTTCTTC. The encoded protein is CASSDLLARSYNEQFF.

This sequence joins TRBV9 and TRBJ1-2, with 8 nucleotides matching TRBD1. The CDR3 has 12 amino acids. Germline CDR1 reads SGDLS; CDR2 reads YYNGEE. Trimming cost V 2 bases and J 7 bases; bases outside gene matches: 1. CDR3 sequence: CASSVQGAGYTF. CDR3 DNA sequence: TGTGCCAGCAGCGTGCAGGGGGCTGGCTACACCTTC.

The genes are TRBV25-1 and TRBJ2-7; 7 bases line up with TRBD1. The V segment lost 6 bases and the J segment 5 bases; nucleotides outside the gene matches: 4. Germline V gives CDR1 MGHDK, CDR2 SYGVNS. The CDR3 is 12 amino acids. As DNA, the CDR3 is TGTGCCAGCAGCGACAGGGCCCACGAGCAGTACTTC. Translation: CASSDRAHEQYF.

V and J are TRBV30 and TRBJ2-7, with 15 bases identical to TRBD2. Trimming removed 2 bases from V and 0 bases from J; junction bases left unmatched: 14. CDR1 and CDR2 from the germline V gene are GTSNPN and SVGIG (reference sequence). The length of the CDR3 is 20 residues. The CDR3 reads CAWSKPPGLAGGPNSYEQYF. CDR3 bases: TGTGCCTGGAGTAAACCTCCGGGACTAGCGGGAGGCCCTAACTCCTACGAGCAGTACTTC.

The chain uses TRBV19 and TRBJ1-1, with 7 bases identical to TRBD1. After removal of 5 bases from V and 2 bases from J, the junction contained 11 bases not matched to a gene. The germline gives CDR1 LNHDA, CDR2 SQIVND (reference sequence). The CDR3 covers 16 residues. This chain's CDR3 is CASSVTQGTANTEAFF. CDR3 DNA: TGTGCCAGTAGTGTGACTCAAGGGACAGCCAACACTGAAGCTTTCTTT.

The chain couples TRBV9 to TRBJ2-1; 9 nucleotides align to TRBD2. The trim removed 0 bases at V and 3 bases at J, leaving 13 bases unmatched. The CDR3 extends over 19 amino acids. Germline V gene sequence: CDR1 SGDLS, CDR2 YYNGEE. The CDR3 DNA reads TGTGCCAGCAGCGTAGGTTGGGGCGGAATAGCGGGAGACTACAATGAGCAGTTCTTC. Its translation: CASSVGWGGIAGDYNEQFF.

The chain links TRBV10-1 to TRBJ2-2; 7 positions agree with TRBD1. The CDR3 sequence is 15 residues long. J lost 4 bases, V lost 3 bases, and 5 bases had no gene match. Germline V gene lookup returns CDR1 WNHNN and CDR2 SYGVQD (reference sequence). The CDR3: CASSDWAGGTGELFF. The CDR3 DNA sequence: TGCGCCAGCAGTGATTGGGCAGGGGGCACCGGGGAGCTGTTTTTT.

This clone was seen a few times. The chain is built from TRBV30 and TRBJ1-1, with unresolved D. V lost 2 bases, J lost 3 bases, and 7 bases lay in between. The CDR3 runs to 12 residues. The germline V gene has CDR1 GTSNPN and CDR2 SVGIG (reference sequence). The DNA for the CDR3 is TGTGCCTGGAGTTCAGGACACACTGAAGCTTTCTTT. The encoded protein is CAWSSGHTEAFF. Filled out from reference TRBV30 and TRBJ1-1, the complete variable domain reads SQTIHQWPATLVQPVGSPLSLECTVEGTSNPNLYWYRQAAGRGLQLLFYSVGIGQISSEVPQNLSASRPQDRQFILSSKKLLLSDSGFYLCAWSSGHTEAFFGQGTRLTVV.

The rearrangement links TRBV10-2 to TRBJ2-3; maybe TRBD2 (6 bases). Germline CDR1 and CDR2: WSHSY and SAAADI. V gave up 4 bases and J gave up 2 bases, with 10 bases separating them. CDR3 length equals 14 residues. The CDR3 DNA follows: TGCGCCAGCAGTGCGGCGGGAAACACAGATACGCAGTATTTT. This codes for CASSAAGNTDTQYF.

The chain links TRBV28 to TRBJ2-7, with D possibly matching TRBD2 (5 bases). V was clipped by 6 bases and J by 2 bases, with 8 bases between them. CDR1 and CDR2 from the germline V gene are MDHEN and SYDVKM. This CDR3 is built from 12 residues. The CDR3 region has the DNA TGTGCCAGCAGGGTGACTACCTACGAGCAGTACTTC. Residues: CASRVTTYEQYF.

This clone occurred a few times. This sequence joins TRBV7-2 and TRBJ2-7; D is perhaps TRBD2 (5 bases). The CDR3 consists of 16 residues. Germline V gene lookup returns CDR1 SGHTA and CDR2 FQGNSA. V was trimmed by 5 bases and J by 0 bases, leaving 17 bases between them. The CDR3 sequence is CASSPEGYLLSYEQYF. CDR3 coding DNA: TGTGCCAGCAGCCCAGAGGGCTACCTACTCTCCTACGAGCAGTACTTC.